This T cell receptor beta chain was found in a study of high-grade serous ovarian cancer treatment subgroups. Profiled with immunoSEQ multiplex PCR; TCRdb holds only in-frame clones, not every one. The sample has some 40,000 clones; about four fifths are singletons. Unmatched junction bases numbered 9, after V lost 3 bases and J lost 5 bases. The germline CDR1 and CDR2 sequences are MDHEN and SYDVKM. The length of the CDR3 is 15 residues. Tumor tissue was taken before any definitive surgery or chemotherapy was given. The clonotype was recovered from a human donor with high-grade serous ovarian cancer. V gene TRBV28 combines with J gene TRBJ2-7; 8 bases are shared with TRBD1. The sequencing sample was made of tumor tissue. This CDR3 is CASSFSRGLIDEQYF. CDR3 coding DNA: TGTGCCAGCAGTTTCTCCAGGGGGCTTATTGACGAGCAGTACTTC.